Shown below are 10 T cell receptor beta chains from a single sample sequenced in a study of Ad26.COV2.S vaccination and SARS-CoV-2 variants. The treatment is: over 15 received Ad26.COV2.S at low or high dose, single or two shots; several received placebo; per-sample allocation not given. On day 63 after the first injection, vaccine and placebo recipients gave samples. Method: immunoSEQ multiplex PCR; TCRdb's copy keeps in-frame clones and lacks some. In the table there are about 350,000 clones, about 89% of which are singletons. Specimen: peripheral blood, collected in a trial of Ad26.COV2.S vaccine versus placebo. These receptors all stem from a person between 18 and 60 years old who received the Ad26.COV2.S COVID-19 vaccine or a placebo.

The rearrangement joins TRBV27 to TRBJ2-7; D assignment may be TRBD1 or TRBD2 (7 bases each). The germline CDR1 and CDR2 sequences are MNHEY and SMNVEV (reference sequence). The V end was cut by 5 bases, the J end by 6 bases, with 20 bases between. The CDR3 extends over 15 amino acids. The CDR3 here is CASSPRGGRPSEQYF. The DNA for the CDR3 is TGTGCCAGCAGTCCCAGGGGGGGGAGGCCATCCGAGCAGTACTTC.

This chain connects TRBV19 to TRBJ1-6, with unresolved D. Per the germline V gene, CDR1 is LNHDA and CDR2 is SQIVND (reference sequence). Trimming took 1 base from V and 5 from J, leaving 6 bases between them. This CDR3 contains 14 residues. The CDR3 DNA reads TGTGCCAGTAGTATAGGTGCGGATAATTCACCCCTCCACTTT. The encoded protein is CASSIGADNSPLHF.

This sequence joins TRBV19 and TRBJ1-2, with 7 bases that match TRBD1. This CDR3 contains 14 residues. Trimming cost V 4 bases and J 2 bases; bases outside gene matches: 4. Germline V gene lookup returns CDR1 LNHDA and CDR2 SQIVND (reference sequence). CDR3 DNA: TGTGCCAGTAGTACGAGGGACAGCAACTATGGCTACACCTTC. This translates into CASSTRDSNYGYTF.

This chain links TRBV13 with TRBJ1-2; 7 nucleotides agree with TRBD1. Germline V gene lookup returns CDR1 PRHDT and CDR2 FYEKMQ (reference sequence). J was trimmed by 8 bases and V by 1 base; bases with no gene match: 7. The CDR3 loop spans 14 amino acids. The CDR3 DNA is TGTGCCAGCAGCTTAGCCCCAAACAGGGGCGGCTACACCTTC. Its protein is CASSLAPNRGGYTF.

The chain recombines TRBV10-3 with TRBJ2-7; TRBD1 is a possible D gene (5 bases). The germline V and J ends were trimmed by 10 bases and 2 bases, with 12 bases remaining between them. In germline, CDR1 is ENHRY, CDR2 SYGVKD. CDR3 length: 12 residues. Here the CDR3 DNA reads TGTGCCAGCGGAGACAGAGCCTACGAGCAGTACTTC. As protein: CASGDRAYEQYF.

The CDR3 DNA follows: TGTGCCAGCAGTCGTGGGGCGCCCACTGAAGCTTTCTTT. Its protein is CASSRGAPTEAFF. V usage is TRBV27 and J usage is TRBJ1-1, with a weak D call TRBD1 (5 bases). The CDR3 has 13 amino acids. Trimming took 5 bases from V and 4 from J, leaving 11 bases between them. Germline lookup yields CDR1 MNHEY and CDR2 SMNVEV (reference sequence).

This clone came up once. V usage is TRBV7-2 and J usage is TRBJ1-1, with D unclear. V was trimmed by 8 bases and J by 2 bases, leaving 12 bases between them. This CDR3 is 13 amino acids long. Germline values: CDR1 SGHTA, CDR2 FQGNSA. This chain's CDR3 is CASREQSNTEAFF. CDR3 nucleotide sequence: TGTGCCAGCCGCGAACAGTCAAACACTGAAGCTTTCTTT. The full variable domain, with the rest looked up from reference TRBV7-2 and TRBJ1-1, is GAGVSQSPSNKVTEKGKDVELRCDPISGHTALYWYRQSLGQGLEFLIYFQGNSAPDKSGLPSDRFSAERTGGSVSTLTIQRTQQEDSAVYLCASREQSNTEAFFGQGTRLTVV.

Only one count was recorded for this clone. The chain carries TRBV2 and TRBJ2-5; D is possibly TRBD2 (5 bases). CDR1 is SNHLY, CDR2 FYNNEI, per germline. The CDR3 spans 12 residues. V lost 6 bases and J lost 4, with 9 bases in between. This chain's CDR3 is CASRREGETQYF. In nucleotides, the CDR3 is TGTGCCAGCAGGAGGGAAGGAGAGACCCAGTACTTC. Full variable domain (outside the CDR3, taken from reference TRBV2 and TRBJ2-5): EPEVTQTPSHQVTQMGQEVILRCVPISNHLYFYWYRQILGQKVEFLVSFYNNEISEKSEIFDDQFSVERPDGSNFTLKIRSTKLEDSAMYFCASRREGETQYFGPGTRLLVL.

V gene TRBV19 combines with J gene TRBJ2-2; maybe TRBD2 (7 bases). The CDR3 totals 20 residues. V was shortened by 4 bases and J by 0 bases, with 24 bases between the two germline ends. The V gene's germline CDR1 is LNHDA and CDR2 SQIVND (reference sequence). Written as DNA, the CDR3 is TGTGCCAGTAGTACCCTCGGGGGGCACTTAGGAATCGCGAACACCGGGGAGCTGTTTTTT. It codes for CASSTLGGHLGIANTGELFF.

The chain has TRBV6-5 and TRBJ2-3; 7 bases are shared with TRBD1. Germline V gene data show CDR1 as MNHEY and CDR2 as SVGAGI. The CDR3 runs 15 residues. Trimming at V came to 6 bases and at J to 6 bases, leaving 12 bases not matched to a gene. For the CDR3, the DNA is TGTGCCAGCAGGGACCGGGACAGTCGGTCCGATACGCAGTATTTT. Translated: CASRDRDSRSDTQYF.